These 28 T cell receptor beta chains came from one sample sequenced in a study of T cells in Graves' hyperthyroidism and ophthalmopathy. RNA transcripts were the template for amplifying TCR beta CDR3 regions. HTBI primers were employed in a first-round RT-PCR of the TCR CDR3. TCRdb redid the calling of the multiplex PCR reads with MiXCR, one entry per CDR3 protein. Of hundreds of thousands of distinct CDR3 sequences in the sample, 11% to 15% were seen once. Sequenced material: blood. Receptor source: a man aged 45-65 years with Graves' ophthalmopathy.

As to this clonotype: With a much larger clone just one base away, this may be a read error. J is TRBJ2-1 and V is TRBV12-3 or TRBV12-4, with D perhaps matching TRBD2 (7 bases). There are 16 residues in the CDR3. V was clipped by 3 bases and J by 0 bases, with 12 bases between them. CDR3 protein: CASSLTRGGSYNEQFF. The DNA of the CDR3 is TGTGCCAGCAGTTTGACTAGGGGGGGCTCCTACAATGAGCAGTTCTTC.

At least ten counts were recorded for this clonotype. The chain is built from TRBV11-2 and TRBJ1-5, with D tentatively TRBD1 (5 bases). Germline V lookup: CDR1 SGHAT, CDR2 FQNNGV. The CDR3 has 15 residues. The V end was cut by 0 bases, the J end by 2 bases, with 8 bases between. CDR3 DNA sequence: TGTGCCAGCAGCTTAGATCCGGGGGGCAATCAGCCCCAGCATTTT. As protein: CASSLDPGGNQPQHF.

The chain carries TRBV10-2 and TRBJ1-4; D remains unclear. V lost 2 bases and J lost 8, with 9 bases in between. CDR3 size: 13 residues. CDR1 and CDR2 from the germline V gene are WSHSY and SAAADI. The CDR3 reads CASSERGGEKLFF. The DNA for the CDR3 is TGCGCCAGCAGTGAGCGGGGAGGAGAAAAACTGTTTTTT.

The rearrangement uses TRBV27 and TRBJ2-1, with 13 positions matching TRBD2. This CDR3 is built from 18 residues. Germline CDR1 reads MNHEY; CDR2 reads SMNVEV (reference sequence). V was pared by 5 bases and J by 12 bases, with 19 bases of the junction left unmatched. The CDR3 bases are TGTGCCAGCAGTCCGGGACGGGGCCCCGGGACTAGCGGGATCGGGCAGTTCTTC. This gives the protein CASSPGRGPGTSGIGQFF.

At least ten counts were recorded for this clonotype. The V and J genes are TRBV20-1 and TRBJ2-2; D might be TRBD1 (6 bases). V was pared by 6 bases and J by 1 base, with 12 bases between. Germline lookup yields CDR1 DFQATT and CDR2 SNEGSKA (reference sequence). The CDR3 length is 14 residues. The DNA for the CDR3 is TGCAGTGCGACCCCGGGACAGAACACCGGGGAGCTGTTTTTT. Protein sequence: CSATPGQNTGELFF.

This rearrangement joins TRBV7-9 to TRBJ2-7; the match to TRBD1 covers 10 bases. The CDR3 length is 16 residues. In germline, CDR1 is SEHNR, CDR2 FQNEAQ (reference sequence). The V gene end was trimmed by 5 bases and the J gene end by 4 bases; junction bases not matched to a gene: 11. The CDR3 region has the DNA TGTGCCAGCAGCCAGGTCCGCGGACAGGGGGTTTACGAGCAGTACTTC. Translating gives CASSQVRGQGVYEQYF.

This clonotype was observed a single time. CDR3 nucleotides: TGTGCCAGCAGCCCGGGACACTACAATGAGCAGTTCTTC. Translated, it gives CASSPGHYNEQFF. This chain links TRBV7-3 with TRBJ2-1; the D gene is possibly TRBD1 (6 bases). V was cut by 5 bases and J by 3 bases, with 8 bases left in between. Germline values: CDR1 SGHTA, CDR2 FQGTGA. CDR3 length: 13 amino acids.

This clonotype was recorded at least ten times. The V call is TRBV2, the J call TRBJ1-2, with 9 positions matching TRBD1. The CDR3 spans 15 residues. Germline trimming cut 6 bases from V and 7 bases from J; bases unmatched to any gene: 12. In germline, CDR1 is SNHLY, CDR2 FYNNEI. Here the CDR3 reads CASSLPGQGLGGYTF. CDR3 in DNA: TGTGCCAGCAGCCTACCGGGACAGGGTTTGGGTGGCTACACCTTC.

This clonotype was found many times. This chain uses TRBV7-8 with TRBJ2-1; unclear D gene. V was trimmed by 5 bases and J by 0 bases, leaving 8 bases between them. The CDR3 runs 14 residues. Per germline, CDR1 SGHVS and CDR2 FQNEAQ. This CDR3 is CASSPTSSYNEQFF. The CDR3 DNA reads as TGTGCCAGCAGCCCTACAAGCTCCTACAATGAGCAGTTCTTC.

The rearrangement joins TRBV5-6 to TRBJ1-2; D gene ambiguous. Germline lookup yields CDR1 SGHDT and CDR2 YYEEEE. The CDR3 totals 15 residues. V was pared by 0 bases and J by 11 bases, with 20 bases between. The CDR3 region has the DNA TGTGCCAGCAGCTTGGGCTCCACAGATTTCTTTGGGTACACCTTC. Its protein is CASSLGSTDFFGYTF.

This clonotype was found many times. The rearrangement joins TRBV12-3 or TRBV12-4 to TRBJ1-2; 7 bases line up with TRBD1. This CDR3 has 14 residues. Trimming at V came to 8 bases and at J to 7 bases, leaving 13 bases not matched to a gene. The CDR3 DNA is TGTGCCAGCGCATACGGGGAGAGGGGGCGTGGCTACACCTTC. Amino acid sequence: CASAYGERGRGYTF.

This clonotype was counted a few times. The CDR3 sequence is CASGLQGPNQPQHF. CDR3 DNA sequence: TGTGCTAGTGGTCTTCAGGGTCCCAATCAGCCCCAGCATTTT. The chain employs TRBV12-5 and TRBJ1-5; TRBD1 is a possible D gene (5 bases). This CDR3 is 14 amino acids long. CDR1 and CDR2 from the germline V gene are LGHNT and FRNRAP. V lost 5 bases and J 3 bases, leaving 11 bases between the germline ends.

This chain uses TRBV19 with TRBJ2-2; D might be TRBD2 (6 bases). Trimming stripped 8 bases from V and 6 bases from J, with 19 bases between. In germline, CDR1 is LNHDA, CDR2 SQIVND (reference sequence). The CDR3 length is 15 residues. CDR3 protein: CASWPGGYPAGELFF. The CDR3 DNA sequence: TGTGCCAGTTGGCCCGGGGGATACCCAGCCGGGGAGCTGTTTTTT.

This clonotype has more than one count but fewer than ten. The rearrangement joins TRBV29-1 to TRBJ2-6, with 9 positions matching TRBD1. Germline V CDR1 and CDR2: SQVTM, ANQGSEA. J gave up 11 bases and V 5 bases, and 7 bases lay outside the gene matches. The CDR3 is 13 amino acids. As DNA, the CDR3 is TGCAGCGTTTTGATACAGGGGGCAGACGTCCTGACTTTC. As protein: CSVLIQGADVLTF.

This clonotype was seen repeatedly, ten times or more. This chain links TRBV12-3 or TRBV12-4 with TRBJ2-1; D perhaps matches TRBD2 (6 bases). The CDR3 runs 13 residues. V was cut by 7 bases and J by 4 bases, with 11 bases left in between. The CDR3 here is CASKRELYNEQFF. Here the CDR3 DNA reads TGTGCCAGCAAACGGGAGCTTTACAATGAGCAGTTCTTC.

The rearrangement links TRBV6-1 to TRBJ1-1; D is unresolved. CDR1 MNHNS and CDR2 SASEGT come from the germline V gene. V was trimmed by 10 bases and J by 0 bases, leaving 18 bases between them. CDR3 length equals 15 residues. This chain's CDR3 is CATLEGGRMNTEAFF. The CDR3 region has the DNA TGTGCCACCTTGGAGGGCGGGCGGATGAACACTGAAGCTTTCTTT.

This clonotype was recorded at least ten times. The chain combines TRBV27 with TRBJ1-2; D not resolved. This CDR3 region has 13 residues. Trimming removed 6 bases from V and 0 bases from J, with 8 bases in between. Germline lookup yields CDR1 MNHEY and CDR2 SMNVEV (reference sequence). CDR3: CASRTMANYGYTF. CDR3 DNA sequence: TGTGCCAGCAGGACCATGGCTAACTATGGCTACACCTTC.

This clonotype was seen repeatedly, ten times or more. CDR3 in amino acids: CSVEGQGPTEAFF. As DNA, the CDR3 is TGCAGCGTTGAGGGACAGGGGCCCACTGAAGCTTTCTTT. The chain has TRBV29-1 and TRBJ1-1, with 10 bases matching TRBD1. Germline V gene lookup returns CDR1 SQVTM and CDR2 ANQGSEA. The CDR3 has 13 residues. V trimming: 3 bases; J trimming: 4 bases; junction bases outside the gene matches: 2. The whole variable domain, remainder taken from reference TRBV29-1 and TRBJ1-1, is SAVISQKPSRDICQRGTSLTIQCQVDSQVTMMFWYRQQPGQSLTLIATANQGSEATYESGFVIDKFPISRPNLTFSTLTVSNMSPEDSSIYLCSVEGQGPTEAFFGQGTRLTVV.

Many counts were recorded for this clonotype. The rearrangement links TRBV18 to TRBJ1-3; D unclear. CDR3 length: 15 residues. V lost 3 bases to trimming and J lost 0 bases, with 9 bases between them. Looked up from germline, CDR1 is KGHSH and CDR2 is LQKENI. The CDR3 DNA is TGTGCCAGCTCACCCTCAGACCACTCTGGAAACACCATATATTTT. Residues: CASSPSDHSGNTIYF. The complete variable domain, with remaining parts taken from reference TRBV18 and TRBJ1-3, reads NAGVMQNPRHLVRRRGQEARLRCSPMKGHSHVYWYRQLPEEGLKFMVYLQKENIIDESGMPKERFSAEFPKEGPSILRIQQVVRGDSAAYFCASSPSDHSGNTIYFGEGSWLTVV.

This clonotype has only a few counts. The chain employs TRBV20-1 and TRBJ2-1, with TRBD2 identical over 11 bases. The CDR3 runs 15 residues. From germline, CDR1 is DFQATT and CDR2 SNEGSKA (reference sequence). V lost 6 bases to trimming and J lost 6 bases; unmatched junction nucleotides: 10. The CDR3 DNA follows: TGCAGTGCCCCACCGACTAGCGGGAAGAGCAATGAGCAGTTCTTC. Protein product: CSAPPTSGKSNEQFF.

With regard to this clonotype: The conserved closing phenylalanine or tryptophan is absent in this CDR3, likely reflecting a read error. The chain links TRBV14 to TRBJ2-7, with D possibly being TRBD2 (6 bases). V lost 5 bases to trimming and J lost 3 bases, with 8 bases between them. This CDR3 comprises 12 residues. CDR1 is SGHDN and CDR2 is FVKESK in the germline V gene. The chain's CDR3 is CASSWDFYEQYL. The CDR3, as DNA: TGTGCCAGCAGCTGGGACTTCTACGAGCAGTACCTC.

This clonotype was seen repeatedly, ten times or more. The rearrangement joins TRBV20-1 to TRBJ1-6; weak D call: TRBD1 (6 bases). The germline V gene has CDR1 DFQATT and CDR2 SNEGSKA (reference sequence). The CDR3 totals 13 residues. Trimming removed 6 bases from V and 7 bases from J, with 13 bases in between. The DNA of the CDR3 is TGCAGTGCAAAGGGGGTAATGAATTCACCCCTCCACTTT. This sequence encodes CSAKGVMNSPLHF.

V and J are TRBV19 and TRBJ2-7, with D possibly called TRBD1 or TRBD2 (6 bases each). This CDR3 contains 16 residues. The V end was cut by 0 bases, the J end by 5 bases, with 17 bases between. Germline V lookup: CDR1 LNHDA, CDR2 SQIVND (reference sequence). The CDR3 nucleotides are TGTGCCAGTAGTATAGATACCGGGGGCGCCGGAAACGAGCAGTACTTC. Encoded protein: CASSIDTGGAGNEQYF.

This clonotype was observed a few times. The chain combines TRBV20-1 with TRBJ2-4; perhaps TRBD2 as D (8 bases). Trimming shortened V by 4 bases and J by 10 bases, and 14 bases separated the two germline ends. The CDR3 is 12 residues long. Germline assignment: CDR1 DFQATT and CDR2 SNEGSKA (reference sequence). This chain's CDR3 is CSAKGQRGIQYF. The CDR3 nucleotides are TGCAGTGCTAAGGGACAGCGGGGGATTCAGTACTTC.

The chain combines TRBV7-9 with TRBJ2-7; 12 nucleotides align to TRBD2. Germline V gives CDR1 SEHNR, CDR2 FQNEAQ (reference sequence). The CDR3 spans 16 residues. The J segment lost 2 bases and the V segment lost 2 bases, leaving 4 bases of the junction unmatched. DNA of the CDR3: TGTGCCAGCAGCTTACTTGCTAGCGGGAGGGCCTACGAGCAGTACTTC. Protein product: CASSLLASGRAYEQYF.

This clonotype has just a few counts. The chain uses TRBV27 and TRBJ2-2, with a weak D call TRBD1 (6 bases). V lost 8 bases to trimming and J lost 7 bases, with 23 bases between them. CDR1 is MNHEY, CDR2 SMNVEV, per germline (reference sequence). The CDR3 runs to 16 residues. CDR3 DNA: TGTGCCAGCGGCCCGGGTCAGGGGCAAAGGGGCGGGGAGCTGTTTTTT. Translating gives CASGPGQGQRGGELFF.

This clonotype was observed many times. The chain recombines TRBV5-1 with TRBJ2-7; the D is unclear. The CDR3 loop spans 12 amino acids. Trimming took off 3 bases at V and 7 bases at J, with 11 bases between the two ends. CDR1 is SGHRS and CDR2 is YFSETQ in the germline V gene. The CDR3 nucleotides read TGCGCCAGCAGCTCCCGAGGCAAGGAGCAGTACTTC. The encoded protein is CASSSRGKEQYF.

In this sample, this clonotype turned up a few times. The V call is TRBV5-4, the J call TRBJ2-1; 9 bases agree with TRBD1. J gave up 10 bases and V 4 bases, and 3 bases lay outside the gene matches. Germline CDR1 reads SGHNT; CDR2 reads YYREEE (reference sequence). CDR3 length equals 12 residues. CDR3 sequence: CASSTGGTEQFF. The CDR3 bases are TGTGCCAGCAGCACAGGGGGCACGGAGCAGTTCTTC.